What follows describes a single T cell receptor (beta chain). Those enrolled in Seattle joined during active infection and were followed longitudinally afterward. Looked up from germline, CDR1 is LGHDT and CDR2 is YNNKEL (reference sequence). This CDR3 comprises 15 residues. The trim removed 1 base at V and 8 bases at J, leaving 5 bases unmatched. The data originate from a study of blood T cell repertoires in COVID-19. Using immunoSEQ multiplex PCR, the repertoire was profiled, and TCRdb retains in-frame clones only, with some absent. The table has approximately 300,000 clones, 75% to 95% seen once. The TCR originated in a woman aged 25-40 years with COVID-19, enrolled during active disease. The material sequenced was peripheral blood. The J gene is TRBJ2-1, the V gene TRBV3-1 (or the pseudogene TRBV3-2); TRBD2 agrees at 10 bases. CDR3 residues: CASSQGLAGVHEQFF. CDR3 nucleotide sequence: TGTGCCAGCAGCCAAGGTCTAGCGGGAGTTCATGAGCAGTTCTTC.